The 27 T cell receptor beta chains reported below all come from one sample, sequenced in a study of blood T cell repertoires in COVID-19. The repertoire was sequenced with immunoSEQ multiplex PCR; TCRdb's copy has only in-frame clones and lacks some. The sample lists 95,000 to 120,000 clones; approximately 84% were seen once. What was sequenced was peripheral blood. These receptors were obtained from a woman aged 40 to 50 with acute or convalescent COVID-19.

This clone was observed a single time. The chain uses TRBV29-1 and TRBJ1-5, with 10 bases aligning to TRBD1. Germline V gene data show CDR1 as SQVTM and CDR2 as ANQGSEA. After removal of 6 bases from V and 5 bases from J, the junction contained 1 base not matched to a gene. The CDR3 is made up of 12 amino acids. CDR3 in amino acids: CSVGTGDQPQHF. The CDR3 nucleotides read TGCAGCGTCGGGACAGGGGATCAGCCCCAGCATTTT.

This clone was found a few times. The chain has TRBV15 and TRBJ1-1; tentative D call: TRBD1 (6 bases). V was shortened by 0 bases and J by 2 bases, with 10 bases between the two germline ends. This CDR3 contains 15 residues. Germline lookup yields CDR1 LNHNV and CDR2 YYDKDF (reference sequence). The CDR3 region has the DNA TGTGCCACCAGCAGAGAAACAGGGCCTAACACTGAAGCTTTCTTT. Protein sequence: CATSRETGPNTEAFF. Supplemented by reference TRBV15 and TRBJ1-1, the full variable domain reads DAMVIQNPRYQVTQFGKPVTLSCSQTLNHNVMYWYQQKSSQAPKLLFHYYDKDFNNEADTPDNFQSRRPNTSFCFLDIRSPGLGDTAMYLCATSRETGPNTEAFFGQGTRLTVV.

V gene TRBV2 combines with J gene TRBJ1-1; unclear D gene. Trimming took 5 bases from V and 0 from J, leaving 10 bases between them. The CDR3 is 14 residues long. Per the germline V gene, CDR1 is SNHLY and CDR2 is FYNNEI. The DNA of the CDR3 is TGTGCCAGCAGTACGACAAATATGAACACTGAAGCTTTCTTT. It specifies CASSTTNMNTEAFF. The variable domain in full, completed from reference TRBV2 and TRBJ1-1, reads EPEVTQTPSHQVTQMGQEVILRCVPISNHLYFYWYRQILGQKVEFLVSFYNNEISEKSEIFDDQFSVERPDGSNFTLKIRSTKLEDSAMYFCASSTTNMNTEAFFGQGTRLTVV.

The chain recombines TRBV24-1 with TRBJ2-3, with TRBD2 identical over 7 bases. The CDR3 spans 15 residues. Losses at the gene ends were 5 bases for V and 0 bases for J; bases not matched to a gene: 4. Germline V gene sequence: CDR1 KGHDR, CDR2 SFDVKD. The CDR3 protein is CATSAGGSSTDTQYF. The CDR3 DNA follows: TGTGCCACCAGTGCGGGGGGTTCAAGCACAGATACGCAGTATTTT.

In its sample, this clone was seen once. The chain employs TRBV14 and TRBJ2-5; TRBD2 matches at 9 bases. V gave up 0 bases and J gave up 4 bases; unmatched junction bases: 12. Germline V gene lookup returns CDR1 SGHDN and CDR2 FVKESK. This CDR3 contains 18 residues. CDR3 amino acids: CASSQDHSGLAGGETQYF. The CDR3 region has the DNA TGTGCCAGCAGCCAAGACCACTCGGGACTAGCAGGAGGAGAGACCCAGTACTTC.

This chain connects TRBV7-9 to TRBJ1-2; perhaps TRBD1 as D (5 bases). Germline V gene sequence: CDR1 SEHNR, CDR2 FQNEAQ (reference sequence). The CDR3 has 16 amino acids. V lost 5 bases and J 3 bases, leaving 19 bases between the germline ends. As DNA, the CDR3 is TGTGCCAGCAGCCCAGGCGGGGGGGGTTTCGACTATGGCTACACCTTC. This translates into CASSPGGGGFDYGYTF.

The V gene is TRBV9, the J gene TRBJ1-1; D is perhaps TRBD1 (5 bases). There are 15 residues in the CDR3. With 0 bases removed from V and 1 base from J, the gap between germline ends came to 10 bases. Germline V gives CDR1 SGDLS, CDR2 YYNGEE. CDR3 residues: CASSVVTAKNTEAFF. DNA of the CDR3: TGTGCCAGCAGCGTAGTGACAGCAAAGAACACTGAAGCTTTCTTT.

This clone occurred a few times. The rearrangement uses TRBV5-1 and TRBJ2-2; 8 bases are shared with TRBD1. Per the germline V gene, CDR1 is SGHRS and CDR2 is YFSETQ. The CDR3 has 17 amino acids. V was clipped by 5 bases and J by 1 base; unmatched bases: 10. The CDR3 nucleotides read TGCGCCAGCAGACTTACTCTAACAGGGGGGAACACCGGGGAGCTGTTTTTT. It specifies CASRLTLTGGNTGELFF.

The chain uses TRBV18 and TRBJ2-7, with 7 nucleotides matching TRBD2. The germline gives CDR1 KGHSH, CDR2 LQKENI. V shed 3 bases, J shed 0 bases, and the junction held 5 bases outside the gene matches. This CDR3 is 15 amino acids long. CDR3 sequence (DNA): TGTGCCAGCTCACCTAGCGGGCTGAGCTCCTACGAGCAGTACTTC. The encoded protein is CASSPSGLSSYEQYF.

The rearrangement links TRBV19 to TRBJ2-7, with D possibly matching TRBD1 (5 bases). V was shortened by 0 bases and J by 6 bases, with 15 bases between the two germline ends. This CDR3 is built from 15 residues. From germline, CDR1 is LNHDA and CDR2 SQIVND (reference sequence). In DNA form, the CDR3 reads TGTGCCAGTAGTATAGATCAGGGCAGGGTGAGCGAGCAGTACTTC. Translating it yields CASSIDQGRVSEQYF.

The rearrangement joins TRBV6-5 to TRBJ2-7, with 14 bases aligning to TRBD2. Germline loops: CDR1 MNHEY, CDR2 SVGAGI. The CDR3 contains 14 residues. J gave up 4 bases and V 6 bases, and 2 bases lay outside the gene matches. This chain's CDR3 is CASRTSGGAYEQYF. The CDR3 bases are TGTGCCAGCAGGACTAGCGGGGGGGCTTACGAGCAGTACTTC.

This rearrangement joins TRBV6-6 to TRBJ2-1, with 10 nucleotides matching TRBD2. The ends lost 7 bases at V and 9 bases at J; junction bases unmatched: 9. Germline V lookup: CDR1 MNHNY, CDR2 SVGAGI (reference sequence). CDR3 size: 14 residues. The CDR3 DNA reads as TGTGCCAGCAACGCAGCGGGGGGGCGAGGTGAGCAGTTCTTC. This sequence encodes CASNAAGGRGEQFF.

The chain carries TRBV2 and TRBJ1-3; D is unresolved. CDR1 and CDR2 from the germline V gene are SNHLY and FYNNEI. The CDR3 spans 14 residues. Trimming removed 4 bases at V and 0 bases at J, with 7 bases between. CDR3 region: CASSGSYSGNTIYF. The CDR3 DNA is TGTGCCAGCAGTGGGAGTTACTCTGGAAACACCATATATTTT.

A single count supports this clone. The genes are TRBV30 and TRBJ1-4, with D possibly being TRBD1 (5 bases). In germline, CDR1 is GTSNPN, CDR2 SVGIG (reference sequence). This CDR3 region has 15 residues. V lost 2 bases and J 0 bases, leaving 10 bases between the germline ends. CDR3 amino acids: CAWSKGDSTNEKLFF. The CDR3 nucleotides read TGTGCCTGGAGTAAAGGGGATTCAACTAATGAAAAACTGTTTTTT.

This clone was observed a single time. V and J are TRBV12-3 or TRBV12-4 and TRBJ1-6, with no clear D. Between the trimmed V and J ends, which lost 5 bases and 6 bases, there was a span of 2 bases. The CDR3 covers 11 residues. CDR3 DNA: TGTGCCAGCAGTCGTAATTCACCCCTCCACTTT. This sequence encodes CASSRNSPLHF.

Here the CDR3 reads CATSRDSTDTQYF. In DNA, the CDR3 is TGTGCCACCTCGAGGGATAGCACAGATACGCAGTATTTT. The chain carries TRBV24-1 and TRBJ2-3; a weak D match, TRBD2 (5 bases). The germline V and J ends were trimmed by 9 bases and 0 bases, with 9 bases remaining between them. The CDR3 is 13 amino acids. CDR1 and CDR2 from the germline V gene are KGHDR and SFDVKD.

The CDR3 protein is CASSLGWESPLHF. CDR3 nucleotides: TGTGCCAGCAGCTTAGGATGGGAGTCACCCCTCCACTTT. The V call is TRBV7-9, the J call TRBJ1-6; no reliable D call. Per germline, CDR1 SEHNR and CDR2 FQNEAQ (reference sequence). Trimming took 1 base from V and 10 from J, leaving 8 bases between them. The CDR3 totals 13 residues.

The gene calls are TRBV5-6 and TRBJ2-3; 8 bases fit TRBD2. V lost 0 bases and J lost 0; bases outside the gene matches: 9. Germline V CDR1 and CDR2: SGHDT, YYEEEE. The CDR3 has 18 residues. In nucleotides, the CDR3 is TGTGCCAGCAGCTTGGAAAGCGGGGGACTTCCTAGCACAGATACGCAGTATTTT. Residues: CASSLESGGLPSTDTQYF.

This clone has only a few counts. The chain couples TRBV5-8 to TRBJ1-1, with 7 nucleotides matching TRBD1. Losses at the gene ends were 4 bases for V and 0 bases for J; bases not matched to a gene: 6. The germline CDR1 and CDR2 sequences are SGHTS and YDEGEE. This CDR3 contains 15 residues. The CDR3 protein is CASSRRGGLNTEAFF. For the CDR3, the DNA is TGTGCCAGCAGCCGACGAGGGGGCCTGAACACTGAAGCTTTCTTT.

The chain links TRBV3-1 (or the pseudogene TRBV3-2) to TRBJ1-4; 8 bases align to TRBD1. Per the germline V gene, CDR1 is LGHDT and CDR2 is YNNKEL (reference sequence). The CDR3 covers 16 residues. Trimming took 3 bases from V and 5 from J; bases not matched to a gene: 8. The CDR3 loop reads CASSQGTGLENEKLFF. The CDR3, as DNA: TGTGCCAGCAGCCAGGGGACAGGATTGGAAAATGAAAAACTGTTTTTT.

V gene TRBV27 combines with J gene TRBJ1-6; no firm D call. V was pared by 2 bases and J by 8 bases, with 4 bases between. The germline V gene encodes CDR1 MNHEY and CDR2 SMNVEV (reference sequence). This CDR3 has 12 amino acids. The DNA for the CDR3 is TGTGCCAGCAGTTTACCCGATTCACCCCTCCACTTT. It translates to CASSLPDSPLHF.

The chain employs TRBV19 and TRBJ2-7; D might be TRBD2 (5 bases). This CDR3 has 15 amino acids. V lost 1 base, J lost 1 base, and 11 bases lay in between. CDR1 and CDR2 (germline): LNHDA, SQIVND (reference sequence). The CDR3 region has the DNA TGTGCCAGTAGTATAGGTGCGGGCAGGTCCTACGAGCAGTACTTC. It is translated as CASSIGAGRSYEQYF.

This rearrangement joins TRBV3-1 (or the pseudogene TRBV3-2) to TRBJ2-1; TRBD1 matches 8 bases. This CDR3 comprises 12 residues. From germline, CDR1 is LGHDT and CDR2 YNNKEL (reference sequence). With V trimmed by 6 bases and J by 10 bases, 5 bases remained unmatched. The CDR3 DNA reads as TGTGCCAGCAGGGACCGGGACAGGGAGCAGTTCTTC. The encoded protein is CASRDRDREQFF.

The genes are TRBV4-1 and TRBJ1-4, with D tentatively TRBD1 (5 bases). The CDR3 spans 16 residues. Per germline, CDR1 MGHRA and CDR2 YSYEKL. Between the trimmed V and J ends, which lost 4 bases and 8 bases, there was a span of 20 bases. The chain's CDR3 is CASSRQAGILNEKLFF. As DNA, the CDR3 is TGCGCCAGCAGCCGGCAGGCAGGGATACTAAACGAAAAACTGTTTTTT.

The chain couples TRBV29-1 to TRBJ1-1; D not certain. V was pared by 3 bases and J by 11 bases, with 25 bases between. This CDR3 has 15 amino acids. CDR1 and CDR2 (germline): SQVTM, ANQGSEA. Here the CDR3 reads CSVDRDLTTAPPAFF. CDR3 DNA sequence: TGCAGCGTTGATAGAGACCTAACCACAGCCCCCCCGGCTTTCTTT.

The CDR3 reads CSVEEGGGEAFF. The CDR3 region has the DNA TGCAGCGTTGAAGAGGGAGGGGGTGAAGCTTTCTTT. The V call is TRBV29-1, the J call TRBJ1-1, with D possibly being TRBD1 (6 bases). Germline CDR1 is SQVTM and CDR2 is ANQGSEA. This CDR3 region has 12 residues. V gave up 0 bases and J gave up 7 bases, with 9 bases separating them.

The chain joins TRBV6-1 to TRBJ2-3, with a possible D match to TRBD2 (6 bases). Trimming stripped 4 bases from V and 5 bases from J, with 19 bases between. Germline V gene sequence: CDR1 MNHNS, CDR2 SASEGT. The length of the CDR3 is 16 residues. The CDR3 here is CASSAPSRVGGDTQYF. The CDR3 DNA reads TGTGCCAGCAGTGCTCCATCGAGGGTCGGGGGAGATACGCAGTATTTT.